Described below is a single T cell receptor (beta chain) sequence and its context. Which antigen it targets is not known. Qualities for individual bases were not recorded, and no much larger clone is one base off. This sample stems from a study of OX40 agonist ivuxolimab in advanced cancers. General notes on the study: Ivuxolimab was a fully human IgG2 agonistic monoclonal antibody targeting the costimulatory receptor OX40 (CD134). The paper reports the monotherapy dose-escalation portion (N ≈ 50 patients) of the phase I ivuxolimab trial. Intravenous ivuxolimab was administered to patients every 2 weeks at six dose levels: 0.01, 0.1, 0.3, 1.5, 3 and 10 mg/kg. Patients were allowed to have had prior anti-PD-1, anti-PD-L1 or anti-CTLA-4 therapy, and about 40% of the dose-escalation patients had been treated with checkpoint inhibitors. Three dose-escalation patients achieved partial responses, one with hepatocellular carcinoma and two with cutaneous melanoma. The point of sequencing TCRbeta in the periphery was to test whether ivuxolimab changed TCR sequence diversity and drove clonal T-cell expansion. The dose-escalation cohort was 80% to 90% male with a mean age of approximately 60 years, ranging from roughly 23 to 90. Of the 50 to 55 patients in dose escalation, 19 had hepatocellular carcinoma, some 15 had melanoma, 9 had renal cell carcinoma and 9 had head and neck cancer. The study at large found these results: Low levels of normalized T-cell clonal expansion were also seen in some patients who did not respond. At doses of 0.1 to 3.0 mg/kg, clonal expansion of both CD4+ and CD8+ T cells in blood was seen between baseline and week 6. After ivuxolimab, CD8+ T cells had more expanded clones than CD4+ T cells on average. Partial responders in the 0.1-3.0 mg/kg groups had among the lowest normalized peripheral clonal expansion, especially among CD8+ T cells. Which antigens the clonally expanded peripheral T cells were specific for was not determined.

To sequence the TCRbeta CDR3 region, genomic DNA was isolated from the sorted cells. The immunoSEQ Assay was used for sequencing of TCRbeta CDR3 regions. This is the immuneACCESS table as TCRdb keeps it, with only in-frame sequences that have V and J called. A part of the clones is gone; compared with another copy, unresolved V genes explain less than half, and the rest is unexplained. The sample contains approximately 82,000 clones, roughly 81% of them found a single time. The ten largest clones capture around 25% of the sample. The trial excluded patients who had a history of autoimmune disease or were on systemic immunosuppression. Peripheral blood for TCR sequencing was collected from all dose cohorts at baseline, on cycle 4 day 1, and on cycle 7 day 1. The samples were taken from a phase I, first-in-human, multicenter, open-label dose-escalation trial of ivuxolimab. The trial enrolled adults with locally advanced or metastatic head and neck squamous cell, hepatocellular, melanoma or renal cell carcinoma. CD4+ and CD8+ T cells were sorted separately from peripheral blood before TCR sequencing.

This receptor was identified in an adult with an advanced solid tumor such as melanoma, head and neck, liver or kidney cancer. This sample comprised CD4+ or CD8+ T cells sorted from blood, obtained in a trial of the OX40 agonist ivuxolimab.

The CDR3: CASSTRLAGDTDTQYF. The DNA is as follows: TGTGCCAGTAGTACTAGACTAGCGGGGGACACAGATACGCAGTATTTT. The rearranged chain carries TRBV19 and TRBJ2-3; TRBD2 aligns with 12 central bases. For CDR1 and CDR2, the germline V gene (reference sequence) lists LNHDA and SQIVND. The CDR3, cysteine through phenylalanine, is 16 amino acids long. Left in the record is the CDR3 DNA by itself, 48 bases read in frame from the first base. Relative to germline, V is missing 4 bases and J is missing 2 bases, with 4 bases of the junction outside any gene match.